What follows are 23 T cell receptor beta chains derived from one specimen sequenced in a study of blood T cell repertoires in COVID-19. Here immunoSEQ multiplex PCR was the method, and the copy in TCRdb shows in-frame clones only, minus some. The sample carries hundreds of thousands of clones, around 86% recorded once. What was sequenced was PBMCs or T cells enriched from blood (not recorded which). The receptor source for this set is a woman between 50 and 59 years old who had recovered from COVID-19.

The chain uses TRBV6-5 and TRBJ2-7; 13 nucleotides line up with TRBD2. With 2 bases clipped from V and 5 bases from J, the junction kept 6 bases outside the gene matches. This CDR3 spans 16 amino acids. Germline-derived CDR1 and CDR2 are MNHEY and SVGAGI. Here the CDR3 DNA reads TGTGCCAGCAGTTACACACGGACTAGCGGGAGTAACGAGCAGTACTTC. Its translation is CASSYTRTSGSNEQYF.

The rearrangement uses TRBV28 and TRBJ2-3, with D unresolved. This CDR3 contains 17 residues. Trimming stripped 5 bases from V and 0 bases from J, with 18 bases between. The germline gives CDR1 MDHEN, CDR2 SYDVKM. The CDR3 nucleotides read TGTGCCAGCAGTCCCCTCCTAGTAATTCCTAGCACAGATACGCAGTATTTT. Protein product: CASSPLLVIPSTDTQYF.

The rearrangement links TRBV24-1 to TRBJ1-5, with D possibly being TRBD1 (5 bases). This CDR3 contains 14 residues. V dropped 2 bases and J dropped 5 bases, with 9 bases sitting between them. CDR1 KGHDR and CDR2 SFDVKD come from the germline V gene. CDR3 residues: CATSDSGGDQPQHF. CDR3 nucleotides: TGTGCCACCAGTGATTCCGGGGGTGATCAGCCCCAGCATTTT.

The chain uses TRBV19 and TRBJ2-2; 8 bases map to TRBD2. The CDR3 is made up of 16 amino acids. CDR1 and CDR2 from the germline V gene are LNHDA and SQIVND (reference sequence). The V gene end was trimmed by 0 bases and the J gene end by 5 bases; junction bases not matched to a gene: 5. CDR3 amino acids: CASSIDIGGRTGELFF. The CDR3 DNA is TGTGCCAGTAGTATAGATATAGGCGGGAGGACCGGGGAGCTGTTTTTT.

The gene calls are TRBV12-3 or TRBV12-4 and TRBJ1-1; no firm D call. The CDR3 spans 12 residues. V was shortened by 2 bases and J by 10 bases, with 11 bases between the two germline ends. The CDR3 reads CASSLNLGGAFF. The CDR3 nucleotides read TGTGCCAGCAGTTTAAATCTGGGAGGAGCTTTCTTT.

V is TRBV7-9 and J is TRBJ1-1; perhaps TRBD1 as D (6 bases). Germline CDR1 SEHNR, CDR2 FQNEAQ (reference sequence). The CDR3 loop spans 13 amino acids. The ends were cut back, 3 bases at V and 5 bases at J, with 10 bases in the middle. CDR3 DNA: TGTGCCAGCAGCTTGACAAGGGGGACTGAAGCTTTCTTT. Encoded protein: CASSLTRGTEAFF.

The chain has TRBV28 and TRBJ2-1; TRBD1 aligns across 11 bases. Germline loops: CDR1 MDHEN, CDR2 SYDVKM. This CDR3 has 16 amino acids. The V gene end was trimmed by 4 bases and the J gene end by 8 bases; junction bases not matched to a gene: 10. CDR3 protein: CASSSVPGTGGDEQFF. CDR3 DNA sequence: TGTGCCAGCAGTTCCGTACCCGGGACAGGGGGGGATGAGCAGTTCTTC. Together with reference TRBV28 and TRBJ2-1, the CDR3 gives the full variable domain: DVKVTQSSRYLVKRTGEKVFLECVQDMDHENMFWYRQDPGLGLRLIYFSYDVKMKEKGDIPEGYSVSREKKERFSLILESASTNQTSMYLCASSSVPGTGGDEQFFGPGTRLTVL.

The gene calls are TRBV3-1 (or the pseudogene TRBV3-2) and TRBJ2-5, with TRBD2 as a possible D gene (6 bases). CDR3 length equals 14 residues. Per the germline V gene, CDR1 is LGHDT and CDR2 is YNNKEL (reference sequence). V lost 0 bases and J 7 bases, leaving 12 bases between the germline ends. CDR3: CASSQEGLGGTQYF. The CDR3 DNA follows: TGTGCCAGCAGCCAAGAAGGACTGGGAGGGACCCAGTACTTC.

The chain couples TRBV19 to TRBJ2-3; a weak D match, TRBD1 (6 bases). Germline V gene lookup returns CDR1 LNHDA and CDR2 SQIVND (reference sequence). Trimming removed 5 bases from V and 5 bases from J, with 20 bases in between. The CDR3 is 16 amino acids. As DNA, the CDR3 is TGTGCCAGTAGTGGTCCCCCGGGACAAGGTGGAGATACGCAGTATTTT. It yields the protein CASSGPPGQGGDTQYF.

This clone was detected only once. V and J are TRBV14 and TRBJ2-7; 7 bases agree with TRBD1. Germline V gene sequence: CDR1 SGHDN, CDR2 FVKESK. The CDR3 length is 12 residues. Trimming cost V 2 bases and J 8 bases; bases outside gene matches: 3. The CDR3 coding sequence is TGTGCCAGCAGCCAAACAGGGGCCAAGCAGTACTTC. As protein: CASSQTGAKQYF.

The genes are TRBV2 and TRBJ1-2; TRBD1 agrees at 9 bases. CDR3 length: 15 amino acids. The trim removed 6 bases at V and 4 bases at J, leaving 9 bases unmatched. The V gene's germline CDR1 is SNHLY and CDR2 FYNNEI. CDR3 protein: CASSSLRTGAYGYTF. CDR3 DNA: TGTGCCAGCAGCTCTTTACGGACAGGGGCCTATGGCTACACCTTC.

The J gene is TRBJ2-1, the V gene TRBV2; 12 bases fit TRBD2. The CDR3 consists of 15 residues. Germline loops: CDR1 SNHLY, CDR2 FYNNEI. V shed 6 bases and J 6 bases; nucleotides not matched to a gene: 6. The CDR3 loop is CASSKPSGRGNEQFF. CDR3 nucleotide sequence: TGTGCCAGCAGCAAACCTAGCGGGAGGGGCAATGAGCAGTTCTTC.

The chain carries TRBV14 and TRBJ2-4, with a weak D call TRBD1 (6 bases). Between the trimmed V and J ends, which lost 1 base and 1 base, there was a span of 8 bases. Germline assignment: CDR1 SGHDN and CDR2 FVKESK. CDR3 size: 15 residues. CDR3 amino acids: CASSQGGLAKNIQYF. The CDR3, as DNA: TGTGCCAGCAGCCAAGGGGGGCTGGCCAAAAACATTCAGTACTTC.

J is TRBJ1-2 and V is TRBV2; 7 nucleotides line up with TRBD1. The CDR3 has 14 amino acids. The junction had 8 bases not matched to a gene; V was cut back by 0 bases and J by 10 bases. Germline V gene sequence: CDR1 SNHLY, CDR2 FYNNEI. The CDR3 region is CASSEAVAGGVYTF. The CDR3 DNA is TGTGCCAGCAGTGAAGCGGTGGCAGGGGGAGTCTACACCTTC.

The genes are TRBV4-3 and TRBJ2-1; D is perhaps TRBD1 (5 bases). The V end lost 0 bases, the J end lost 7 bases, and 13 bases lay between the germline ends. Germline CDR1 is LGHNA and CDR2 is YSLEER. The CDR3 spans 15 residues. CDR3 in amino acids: CASSQDTAGWNEQFF. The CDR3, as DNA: TGCGCCAGCAGCCAAGATACGGCAGGGTGGAATGAGCAGTTCTTC.

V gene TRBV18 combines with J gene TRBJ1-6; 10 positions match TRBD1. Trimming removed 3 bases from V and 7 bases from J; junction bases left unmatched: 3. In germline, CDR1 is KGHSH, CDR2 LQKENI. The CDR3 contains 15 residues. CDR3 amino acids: CASSPSTGGNSPLHF. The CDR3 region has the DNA TGTGCCAGCTCACCTTCGACAGGGGGCAATTCACCCCTCCACTTT. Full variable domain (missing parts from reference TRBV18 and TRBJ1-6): NAGVMQNPRHLVRRRGQEARLRCSPMKGHSHVYWYRQLPEEGLKFMVYLQKENIIDESGMPKERFSAEFPKEGPSILRIQQVVRGDSAAYFCASSPSTGGNSPLHFGNGTRLTVT.

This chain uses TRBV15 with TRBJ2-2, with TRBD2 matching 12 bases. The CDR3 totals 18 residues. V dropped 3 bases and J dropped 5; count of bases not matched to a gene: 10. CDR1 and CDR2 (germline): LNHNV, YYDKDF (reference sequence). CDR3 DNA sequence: TGTGCCACCAGCAGCGGGACTAGCGGGTCAATGGGTACCGGGGAGCTGTTTTTT. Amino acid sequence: CATSSGTSGSMGTGELFF.

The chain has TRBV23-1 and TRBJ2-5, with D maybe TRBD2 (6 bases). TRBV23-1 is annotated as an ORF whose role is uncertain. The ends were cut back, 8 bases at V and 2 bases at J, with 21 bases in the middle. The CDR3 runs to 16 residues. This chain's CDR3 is CASGMEIRDFQETQYF. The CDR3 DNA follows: TGCGCCAGCGGAATGGAGATCCGGGACTTTCAAGAGACCCAGTACTTC.

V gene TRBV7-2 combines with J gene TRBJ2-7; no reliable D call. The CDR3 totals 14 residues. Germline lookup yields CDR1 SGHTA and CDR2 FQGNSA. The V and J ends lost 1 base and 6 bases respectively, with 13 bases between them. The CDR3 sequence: CASSLGSHSIEQYF. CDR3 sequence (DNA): TGTGCCAGCAGCTTAGGCTCCCACTCCATCGAGCAGTACTTC.

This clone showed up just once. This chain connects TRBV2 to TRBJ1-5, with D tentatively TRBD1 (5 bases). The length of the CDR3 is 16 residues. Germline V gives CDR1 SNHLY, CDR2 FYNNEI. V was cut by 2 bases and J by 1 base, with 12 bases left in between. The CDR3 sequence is CASSETGGESNQPQHF. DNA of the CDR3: TGTGCCAGCAGTGAAACGGGGGGGGAAAGCAATCAGCCCCAGCATTTT.

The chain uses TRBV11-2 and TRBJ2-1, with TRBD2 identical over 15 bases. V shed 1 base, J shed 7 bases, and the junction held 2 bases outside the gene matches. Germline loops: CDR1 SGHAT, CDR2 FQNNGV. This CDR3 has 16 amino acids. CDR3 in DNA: TGTGCCAGCAGCTTAGCGGGACTAGCGGGAGGTAATGAGCAGTTCTTC. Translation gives CASSLAGLAGGNEQFF.

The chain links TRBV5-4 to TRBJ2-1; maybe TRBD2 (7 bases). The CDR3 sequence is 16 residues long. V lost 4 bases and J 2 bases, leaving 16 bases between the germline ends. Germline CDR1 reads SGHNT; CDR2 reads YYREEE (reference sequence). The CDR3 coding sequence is TGTGCCAGCAGCCGCGGGGGCAGGAGTACCTACAATGAGCAGTTCTTC. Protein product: CASSRGGRSTYNEQFF.

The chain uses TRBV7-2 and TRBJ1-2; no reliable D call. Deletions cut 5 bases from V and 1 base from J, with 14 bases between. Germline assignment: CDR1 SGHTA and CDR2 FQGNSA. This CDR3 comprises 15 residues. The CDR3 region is CASSPHRRINYGYTF. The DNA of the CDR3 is TGTGCCAGCAGCCCCCACCGCAGGATTAACTATGGCTACACCTTC.